This TCR beta chain was captured in a study of blood T cell repertoires in COVID-19. On the study more broadly: Italy, Spain and the United States were the sources of the convalescent and acute COVID-19 samples.

The CDR3 sequence is 14 residues long. Between the trimmed V and J ends, which lost 0 bases and 7 bases, there was a span of 11 bases. Per the germline V gene, CDR1 is SGHDT and CDR2 is YYEEEE. Libraries were prepared by immunoSEQ multiplex PCR; TCRdb keeps only in-frame clonotypes and omits some of them. The profile shows around 150,000 clones, approximately 87% of them singletons. The sample comprised peripheral blood. The chain employs TRBV5-6 and TRBJ2-1, with D possibly being TRBD2 (5 bases). The clonotype comes from a middle-aged woman with acute or convalescent COVID-19. The CDR3: CASSLVDRGNEQFF. CDR3 DNA: TGTGCCAGCAGCTTGGTCGATCGAGGGAATGAGCAGTTCTTC.